These 31 T cell receptor beta chains were sequenced from one sample in a study of cytomegalovirus exposure and HLA in healthy donors. Only in-frame clones appear in the TCRdb table, and some are missing; sequencing was by immunoSEQ multiplex PCR. Of 95,000 to 150,000 clones in the sample, about 88% were seen once. Specimen: PBMCs. Source of these receptors: a woman aged 18-29 years in good health and CMV-seronegative.

This chain links TRBV12-5 with TRBJ2-1, with 7 positions matching TRBD1. V was clipped by 6 bases and J by 3 bases; unmatched bases: 5. Germline assignment: CDR1 LGHNT and CDR2 FRNRAP. The CDR3 has 14 amino acids. Here the CDR3 reads CASGRQGYYNEQFF. The CDR3 DNA reads as TGTGCTAGTGGGAGACAGGGATACTACAATGAGCAGTTCTTC. Together with reference TRBV12-5 and TRBJ2-1, the CDR3 gives the full variable domain: DARVTQTPRHKVTEMGQEVTMRCQPILGHNTVFWYRQTMMQGLELLAYFRNRAPLDDSGMPKDRFSAEMPDATLATLKIQPSEPRDSAVYFCASGRQGYYNEQFFGPGTRLTVL.

V gene TRBV4-3 combines with J gene TRBJ1-4; no definite D call. Germline CDR1 is LGHNA and CDR2 is YSLEER. Deletions cut 0 bases from V and 0 bases from J, with 14 bases between. The CDR3 consists of 18 residues. CDR3 nucleotide sequence: TGCGCCAGCAGCCAAGAAGGGAGGGCTCGGGCAACTAATGAAAAACTGTTTTTT. Amino acid sequence: CASSQEGRARATNEKLFF.

The chain is built from TRBV28 and TRBJ1-1, with a possible D match to TRBD1 (5 bases). The CDR3 sequence is 14 residues long. CDR1 is MDHEN, CDR2 SYDVKM, per germline. Trimming stripped 6 bases from V and 0 bases from J, with 11 bases between. The CDR3 here is CASRPGVMNTEAFF. The CDR3 coding sequence is TGTGCCAGCAGGCCGGGGGTCATGAACACTGAAGCTTTCTTT.

This rearrangement joins TRBV28 to TRBJ2-3; 8 nucleotides align to TRBD2. This CDR3 comprises 17 residues. Germline CDR1 reads MDHEN; CDR2 reads SYDVKM. V trimming: 1 base; J trimming: 5 bases; junction bases outside the gene matches: 11. The CDR3 DNA reads TGTGCCAGCAGTTTATTCGGACTAGCTGAGGGGTTAGATACGCAGTATTTT. Translating gives CASSLFGLAEGLDTQYF.

The V call is TRBV19, the J call TRBJ1-2; 7 bases map to TRBD1. CDR3 size: 14 residues. With V trimmed by 5 bases and J by 1 base, 4 bases remained unmatched. Germline loops: CDR1 LNHDA, CDR2 SQIVND (reference sequence). The CDR3 protein is CASSVGTDNYGYTF. In nucleotides, the CDR3 is TGTGCCAGTAGTGTTGGGACAGATAACTATGGCTACACCTTC.

The chain recombines TRBV5-1 with TRBJ2-2, with D possibly being TRBD1 (6 bases). V gave up 2 bases and J gave up 0 bases, with 11 bases separating them. The CDR3 contains 16 residues. Per germline, CDR1 SGHRS and CDR2 YFSETQ. CDR3 region: CASSFTGTTNTGELFF. The CDR3 DNA sequence: TGCGCCAGCAGCTTTACCGGGACAACGAACACCGGGGAGCTGTTTTTT.

This chain uses TRBV11-2 with TRBJ2-7; possibly TRBD2 for D (5 bases). CDR1 is SGHAT, CDR2 FQNNGV, per germline. Trimming removed 0 bases at V and 2 bases at J, with 14 bases between. The CDR3 is 16 residues long. The CDR3 DNA follows: TGTGCCAGCAGCTTAGACGGGGATCCTCCAGCCTACGAGCAGTACTTC. Its protein product is CASSLDGDPPAYEQYF.

The rearrangement links TRBV28 to TRBJ1-3; D gene unclear. The CDR3 contains 12 residues. V was clipped by 7 bases and J by 0 bases, with 4 bases between them. The V gene's germline CDR1 is MDHEN and CDR2 SYDVKM. The chain's CDR3 is CASTDSGNTIYF. In DNA form, the CDR3 reads TGTGCCAGCACAGACTCTGGAAACACCATATATTTT.

This chain links TRBV27 with TRBJ2-5, with D possibly matching TRBD1 (5 bases). Trimming pared 3 bases from V and 2 bases from J, leaving 13 bases between. Germline assignment: CDR1 MNHEY and CDR2 SMNVEV (reference sequence). The CDR3 loop spans 15 amino acids. CDR3 DNA: TGTGCCAGCAGTTTGGGGCCTTACCTACAAGAGACCCAGTACTTC. It codes for CASSLGPYLQETQYF.

The chain recombines TRBV5-4 with TRBJ1-2; TRBD1 is a possible D gene (5 bases). Trimming left V 4 bases short and J 4 bases short, with 17 bases between. Germline V gene sequence: CDR1 SGHNT, CDR2 YYREEE (reference sequence). This CDR3 contains 15 residues. CDR3 residues: CASSHPGGETYGYTF. For the CDR3, the DNA is TGTGCCAGCAGCCACCCAGGAGGGGAGACCTATGGCTACACCTTC.

The J gene is TRBJ2-7, the V gene TRBV11-2; TRBD1 might be the D (6 bases). V lost 5 bases and J lost 0, with 20 bases in between. Germline V lookup: CDR1 SGHAT, CDR2 FQNNGV. The CDR3 totals 17 residues. CDR3 DNA sequence: TGTGCCAGCAGCCCTTCCTTGGGGGCGACCAACTCCTACGAGCAGTACTTC. This translates into CASSPSLGATNSYEQYF. Full variable domain (remainder filled in from reference TRBV11-2 and TRBJ2-7): EAGVAQSPRYKIIEKRQSVAFWCNPISGHATLYWYQQILGQGPKLLIQFQNNGVVDDSQLPKDRFSAERLKGVDSTLKIQPAKLEDSAVYLCASSPSLGATNSYEQYFGPGTRLTVT.

This chain joins TRBV9 and TRBJ2-7, with D tentatively TRBD2 (5 bases). There are 14 residues in the CDR3. V was shortened by 3 bases and J by 6 bases, with 16 bases between the two germline ends. Germline V gives CDR1 SGDLS, CDR2 YYNGEE. DNA for the CDR3: TGTGCCAGCAGCGCGAGCTCATTAGCGTCCGAGCAGTACTTC. This translates into CASSASSLASEQYF.

V usage is TRBV18 and J usage is TRBJ1-3; 7 nucleotides align to TRBD1. The V and J ends lost 3 bases and 2 bases, in that order; junction bases with no gene match: 4. Germline V gene data show CDR1 as KGHSH and CDR2 as LQKENI. The CDR3 spans 15 residues. The CDR3 DNA reads as TGTGCCAGCTCACCTCCGACAGGGACTGGAAACACCATATATTTT. Translated: CASSPPTGTGNTIYF.

This clone was recorded once. The gene calls are TRBV11-3 and TRBJ1-6; 7 bases align to TRBD1. Germline V CDR1 and CDR2: SGHNT, YENEEA. The CDR3 spans 12 residues. The V gene end was trimmed by 5 bases and the J gene end by 8 bases; junction bases not matched to a gene: 0. The CDR3 DNA reads TGTGCCAGCAGCGACAGGGATTCACCCCTCCACTTT. This sequence encodes CASSDRDSPLHF.

J is TRBJ2-1 and V is TRBV28, with a tentative D call TRBD1 (6 bases). CDR3 length equals 13 residues. Germline CDR1 reads MDHEN; CDR2 reads SYDVKM. Deletions cut 11 bases from V and 6 bases from J, with 17 bases between. The CDR3 DNA reads as TGTGCCGCAGGGGCGGGCTGGGTCAATGAGCAGTTCTTC. It translates to CAAGAGWVNEQFF.

The rearrangement uses TRBV19 and TRBJ2-3; 7 nucleotides match TRBD1. Unmatched junction bases numbered 10, after V lost 10 bases and J lost 3 bases. Germline assignment: CDR1 LNHDA and CDR2 SQIVND (reference sequence). The CDR3 has 14 amino acids. In DNA form, the CDR3 reads TGTGCCACCGGGACAGAAATATTTACAGATACGCAGTATTTT. Residues: CATGTEIFTDTQYF.

This chain links TRBV4-1 with TRBJ1-1; unclear D gene. V was cut by 0 bases and J by 5 bases, with 10 bases left in between. Germline-derived CDR1 and CDR2 are MGHRA and YSYEKL. The CDR3 consists of 14 residues. The CDR3 here is CASSQDGRFTEAFF. CDR3 sequence (DNA): TGCGCCAGCAGCCAAGATGGGAGGTTTACTGAAGCTTTCTTT.

V gene TRBV7-8 combines with J gene TRBJ2-3; D not certain. This CDR3 comprises 12 residues. Germline V gene data show CDR1 as SGHVS and CDR2 as FQNEAQ. V lost 5 bases and J lost 2, with 5 bases in between. The CDR3 is CASSPYTDTQYF. The CDR3 DNA reads as TGTGCCAGCAGCCCCTACACAGATACGCAGTATTTT.

The CDR3 DNA follows: TGCAGCGTTGAGATCAGGGAAGGAAATGGCTACACCTTC. This translates into CSVEIREGNGYTF. The rearrangement links TRBV29-1 to TRBJ1-2; TRBD1 is a possible D gene (5 bases). V gave up 3 bases and J gave up 6 bases, with 14 bases separating them. Germline V CDR1 and CDR2: SQVTM, ANQGSEA. The length of the CDR3 is 13 residues.

The chain links TRBV11-2 to TRBJ2-3, with 7 bases identical to TRBD1. The V gene end was trimmed by 0 bases and the J gene end by 0 bases; junction bases not matched to a gene: 6. This CDR3 is 17 amino acids long. Germline CDR1 and CDR2: SGHAT and FQNNGV. The CDR3 loop reads CASSLDLGQISTDTQYF. In DNA form, the CDR3 reads TGTGCCAGCAGCTTAGATTTGGGACAGATTAGCACAGATACGCAGTATTTT. Drawing the rest from reference TRBV11-2 and TRBJ2-3, the complete variable domain is EAGVAQSPRYKIIEKRQSVAFWCNPISGHATLYWYQQILGQGPKLLIQFQNNGVVDDSQLPKDRFSAERLKGVDSTLKIQPAKLEDSAVYLCASSLDLGQISTDTQYFGPGTRLTVL.

The rearrangement joins TRBV30 to TRBJ1-4; TRBD1 matches at 7 bases. J was trimmed by 8 bases and V by 0 bases; bases with no gene match: 6. This CDR3 is 14 amino acids long. From germline, CDR1 is GTSNPN and CDR2 SVGIG (reference sequence). The CDR3 DNA reads TGTGCCTGGAGTGTAGGAGGGGGCGGAGAAAAACTGTTTTTT. It encodes CAWSVGGGGEKLFF.

The chain uses TRBV6-6 and TRBJ2-1; TRBD1 might be the D (5 bases). The CDR3 has 12 amino acids. Germline V lookup: CDR1 MNHNY, CDR2 SVGAGI (reference sequence). Trimming removed 0 bases at V and 8 bases at J, with 5 bases between. The CDR3 here is CASSYSTDEQFF. The CDR3 DNA sequence: TGTGCCAGCAGTTACTCGACAGATGAGCAGTTCTTC.

The V and J genes are TRBV28 and TRBJ2-7, with 11 bases that match TRBD2. The germline CDR1 and CDR2 sequences are MDHEN and SYDVKM. V lost 7 bases, J lost 3 bases, and 17 bases stayed unmatched. The CDR3 spans 18 residues. The CDR3 DNA follows: TGTGCCAGCATTCCGGGACTAGCGGCACAAGGAGTTATCTACGAGCAGTACTTC. It is translated as CASIPGLAAQGVIYEQYF.

V is TRBV29-1 and J is TRBJ2-1, with TRBD2 matching 7 bases. Germline assignment: CDR1 SQVTM and CDR2 ANQGSEA. J was trimmed by 3 bases and V by 4 bases; bases with no gene match: 0. CDR3 size: 12 residues. The CDR3 reads CSVGGGYNEQFF. The CDR3 DNA is TGCAGCGTTGGCGGGGGCTACAATGAGCAGTTCTTC.

This clone has a count of ten or more. This rearrangement joins TRBV4-3 to TRBJ1-2; no definite D call. V gave up 7 bases and J gave up 1 base, with 13 bases separating them. From germline, CDR1 is LGHNA and CDR2 YSLEER. The CDR3 covers 14 residues. For the CDR3, the DNA is TGCGCCAGCACCTCCTCGCGGGTTAACTATGGCTACACCTTC. This encodes CASTSSRVNYGYTF.

A single count supports this clone. The chain recombines TRBV6-1 with TRBJ2-2; D not certain. This CDR3 is built from 12 residues. The germline CDR1 and CDR2 sequences are MNHNS and SASEGT. The V and J ends lost 4 bases and 5 bases respectively, with 5 bases between them. The CDR3 bases are TGTGCCAGCAGTGTCTCGACCGGGGAGCTGTTTTTT. Protein: CASSVSTGELFF.

The rearrangement uses TRBV28 and TRBJ2-7, with D perhaps matching TRBD2 (6 bases). The V end was cut by 8 bases, the J end by 0 bases, with 14 bases between. This CDR3 comprises 14 residues. Germline assignment: CDR1 MDHEN and CDR2 SYDVKM. CDR3 DNA: TGTGCCAGCGTAAGGGACTCTAGCTCCTACGAGCAGTACTTC. It codes for CASVRDSSSYEQYF. The full variable domain, its missing parts supplied by reference TRBV28 and TRBJ2-7, is DVKVTQSSRYLVKRTGEKVFLECVQDMDHENMFWYRQDPGLGLRLIYFSYDVKMKEKGDIPEGYSVSREKKERFSLILESASTNQTSMYLCASVRDSSSYEQYFGPGTRLTVT.

In nucleotides, the CDR3 is TGTGCCAGCAGTTCCGGACAGGGAGGCGAGCAGTACTTC. Translation: CASSSGQGGEQYF. The gene calls are TRBV27 and TRBJ2-7; TRBD1 agrees at 8 bases. V shed 4 bases and J 6 bases; nucleotides not matched to a gene: 5. Per germline, CDR1 MNHEY and CDR2 SMNVEV (reference sequence). CDR3 length equals 13 residues.

This chain uses TRBV28 with TRBJ2-5; 11 nucleotides agree with TRBD2. Germline CDR1 is MDHEN and CDR2 is SYDVKM. This CDR3 is built from 17 residues. V lost 4 bases and J lost 10; bases outside the gene matches: 17. The CDR3 spells CASSSPFGLAGGLDQYF. The CDR3 region has the DNA TGTGCCAGCAGTTCCCCCTTCGGACTAGCGGGTGGACTTGACCAGTACTTC.

The chain is built from TRBV5-4 and TRBJ2-1; 8 bases fit TRBD2. The germline V gene encodes CDR1 SGHNT and CDR2 YYREEE (reference sequence). The CDR3 runs to 18 residues. Germline trimming cut 2 bases from V and 0 bases from J; bases unmatched to any gene: 10. This CDR3 is CASSLTNSGIVSYNEQFF. The CDR3 bases are TGTGCCAGCAGCTTAACCAATAGCGGGATAGTCTCCTACAATGAGCAGTTCTTC.

The rearrangement uses TRBV11-3 and TRBJ2-5; the D is unclear. The ends were cut back, 5 bases at V and 0 bases at J, with 7 bases in the middle. The CDR3 contains 13 residues. CDR1 and CDR2 from the germline V gene are SGHNT and YENEEA. CDR3 protein: CASSNSNQETQYF. CDR3 DNA: TGTGCCAGCAGCAACAGTAACCAAGAGACCCAGTACTTC.